Listed here are 27 T cell receptor beta chains from one sample, sequenced in a study of CD8+ T cells in alopecia areata. Sequencing used cDNA as its template, made by extracting RNA and reverse transcribing it. Here immunoSEQ multiplex PCR was the method, and the copy in TCRdb shows in-frame clones only, minus some. The top ten hold 5.5% to 6% of the sample, which has 150,000 to 250,000 clones, roughly 60% seen once. Treatment defined: oral pan-JAK inhibitor, 5-10 mg twice daily. Sequencing was performed on CD4+ T cells sorted from blood, taken at week 24, from a patient treated with tofacitinib. Source of these receptors: a human donor with alopecia areata.

This clone was detected a few times. The V call is TRBV7-9, the J call TRBJ2-1, with 9 bases aligning to TRBD1. This CDR3 has 14 residues. Germline V CDR1 and CDR2: SEHNR, FQNEAQ (reference sequence). The V segment lost 5 bases and the J segment 5 bases; nucleotides outside the gene matches: 4. The CDR3 loop reads CASSHDRGDNEQFF. CDR3 nucleotide sequence: TGTGCCAGCAGCCATGACAGGGGGGACAATGAGCAGTTCTTC.

This chain connects TRBV5-4 to TRBJ2-1; 10 nucleotides line up with TRBD2. Looked up from germline, CDR1 is SGHNT and CDR2 is YYREEE (reference sequence). Trimming took 0 bases from V and 6 from J; bases not matched to a gene: 3. The CDR3 has 15 amino acids. CDR3 region: CASSLEVAGGNEQFF. As DNA, the CDR3 is TGTGCCAGCAGCTTGGAGGTAGCGGGAGGCAATGAGCAGTTCTTC.

Only a few counts were recorded for this clone. This chain uses TRBV30 with TRBJ2-3; 7 nucleotides agree with TRBD1. Germline-derived CDR1 and CDR2 are GTSNPN and SVGIG (reference sequence). CDR3 length: 13 amino acids. The V segment lost 5 bases and the J segment 4 bases; nucleotides outside the gene matches: 6. CDR3 nucleotide sequence: TGTGCCTGGGACAGGGCGCCCTCAGATACGCAGTATTTT. This gives the protein CAWDRAPSDTQYF.

There are many counts of this clone. The V and J genes are TRBV4-2 and TRBJ2-7; perhaps TRBD2 as D (5 bases). The ends were cut back, 4 bases at V and 3 bases at J, with 13 bases in the middle. CDR3 length: 14 residues. The germline V gene has CDR1 LGHNA and CDR2 YNFKEQ. CDR3 residues: CASSPRTAVYEQYF. The CDR3 DNA reads TGTGCCAGCAGCCCCCGGACTGCCGTCTACGAGCAGTACTTC.

The chain has TRBV5-4 and TRBJ2-5; 7 bases map to TRBD2. The CDR3 consists of 15 residues. Germline lookup yields CDR1 SGHNT and CDR2 YYREEE (reference sequence). V lost 1 base and J lost 1; bases outside the gene matches: 4. The CDR3 loop is CASSLYRGGQETQYF. The DNA for the CDR3 is TGTGCCAGCAGCTTGTATCGCGGGGGCCAAGAGACCCAGTACTTC.

The chain carries TRBV29-1 and TRBJ2-2; D may match TRBD1 or TRBD2 (5 bases each). The CDR3 covers 12 residues. Trimming removed 4 bases from V and 7 bases from J, with 10 bases in between. CDR1 and CDR2 (germline): SQVTM, ANQGSEA. CDR3 coding DNA: TGCAGCGTTGCATGGGGGTTCGGGGAGCTGTTTTTT. Amino acid sequence: CSVAWGFGELFF.

The chain uses TRBV18 and TRBJ1-1; D gene uncertain. The CDR3 has 14 amino acids. The germline V gene encodes CDR1 KGHSH and CDR2 LQKENI. Trimming cost V 1 base and J 0 bases, with 6 bases left between them. The CDR3 loop reads CASSPQGMNTEAFF. CDR3 nucleotide sequence: TGTGCCAGCTCACCACAGGGTATGAACACTGAAGCTTTCTTT.

The chain recombines TRBV30 with TRBJ1-1; maybe TRBD1 (5 bases). There are 13 residues in the CDR3. V lost 5 bases and J lost 3, with 13 bases in between. CDR1 GTSNPN and CDR2 SVGIG come from the germline V gene (reference sequence). CDR3 sequence reads: CAWGDAGHTEAFF. CDR3 DNA: TGTGCCTGGGGGGATGCAGGGCACACTGAAGCTTTCTTT. The whole variable domain, remainder taken from reference TRBV30 and TRBJ1-1, is SQTIHQWPATLVQPVGSPLSLECTVEGTSNPNLYWYRQAAGRGLQLLFYSVGIGQISSEVPQNLSASRPQDRQFILSSKKLLLSDSGFYLCAWGDAGHTEAFFGQGTRLTVV.

J is TRBJ1-1 and V is TRBV4-1, with D possibly TRBD1 on 5 matching bases. The CDR3 covers 15 residues. Germline V CDR1 and CDR2: MGHRA, YSYEKL. Trimming removed 3 bases at V and 1 base at J, with 12 bases between. CDR3 protein: CASSQPNRRNTEAFF. The DNA of the CDR3 is TGCGCCAGCAGCCAGCCAAACAGGAGGAACACTGAAGCTTTCTTT.

This clone was found a few times. The chain couples TRBV5-1 to TRBJ2-5; perhaps TRBD1 as D (6 bases). Germline V gene sequence: CDR1 SGHRS, CDR2 YFSETQ. V was shortened by 4 bases and J by 2 bases, with 12 bases between the two germline ends. The CDR3 sequence is 14 residues long. The CDR3 nucleotides are TGCGCCAGCAGCCAGGACAGCCTACAAGAGACCCAGTACTTC. The encoded protein is CASSQDSLQETQYF. Full variable domain (missing parts from reference TRBV5-1 and TRBJ2-5): KAGVTQTPRYLIKTRGQQVTLSCSPISGHRSVSWYQQTPGQGLQFLFEYFSETQRNKGNFPGRFSGRQFSNSRSEMNVSTLELGDSALYLCASSQDSLQETQYFGPGTRLLVL.

This clone was counted between two and nine times. The J gene is TRBJ2-5, the V gene TRBV5-1, with D uncertain. CDR3 length equals 14 residues. Per germline, CDR1 SGHRS and CDR2 YFSETQ. V was trimmed by 1 base and J by 5 bases, leaving 12 bases between them. CDR3 in amino acids: CASSLSMVAETQYF. In DNA form, the CDR3 reads TGCGCCAGCAGCTTGAGTATGGTCGCGGAGACCCAGTACTTC.

The CDR3 DNA sequence: TGTGCCAGCTCCCGTCCGGGACTAGCGGGAGACGAGCAGTACTTC. Its protein product is CASSRPGLAGDEQYF. The rearrangement uses TRBV27 and TRBJ2-7; 14 bases agree with TRBD2. The CDR3 runs to 15 residues. The V gene end was trimmed by 8 bases and the J gene end by 5 bases; junction bases not matched to a gene: 8. CDR1 is MNHEY and CDR2 is SMNVEV in the germline V gene (reference sequence).

In this sample, this clone is medium-sized (0.01 to 0.1%). CDR3 nucleotides: TGTGCCAGCAAGGGGGGAGCCACAGATACGCAGTATTTT. This encodes CASKGGATDTQYF. This chain connects TRBV27 to TRBJ2-3, with D perhaps given as TRBD1 or TRBD2 (6 bases each). Deletions cut 7 bases from V and 2 bases from J, with 10 bases between. Germline-derived CDR1 and CDR2 are MNHEY and SMNVEV (reference sequence). The CDR3 length is 13 residues.

The genes are TRBV29-1 and TRBJ1-1; D might be TRBD1 (5 bases). Trimming removed 6 bases at V and 8 bases at J, with 10 bases between. Germline CDR1 reads SQVTM; CDR2 reads ANQGSEA. The CDR3 has 10 amino acids. CDR3 residues: CSVQQEEAFF. In nucleotides, the CDR3 is TGCAGCGTCCAACAGGAGGAAGCTTTCTTT. Supplemented by reference TRBV29-1 and TRBJ1-1, the full variable domain reads SAVISQKPSRDICQRGTSLTIQCQVDSQVTMMFWYRQQPGQSLTLIATANQGSEATYESGFVIDKFPISRPNLTFSTLTVSNMSPEDSSIYLCSVQQEEAFFGQGTRLTVV.

The chain joins TRBV6-5 to TRBJ2-2; no clear D gene. CDR1 is MNHEY, CDR2 SVGAGI, per germline. The CDR3 loop spans 14 amino acids. Trimming cost V 8 bases and J 4 bases, with 14 bases left between them. The CDR3 is CASQTPGFTGELFF. The CDR3 coding sequence is TGTGCCAGCCAAACCCCAGGTTTCACCGGGGAGCTGTTTTTT.

The J gene is TRBJ2-3, the V gene TRBV20-1; D not certain. Looked up from germline, CDR1 is DFQATT and CDR2 is SNEGSKA (reference sequence). CDR3 length: 11 amino acids. V was pared by 6 bases and J by 5 bases, with 9 bases between. CDR3 amino acids: CSAPRRDTQYF. CDR3 DNA: TGCAGTGCCCCACGTAGAGATACGCAGTATTTT.

This chain uses TRBV15 with TRBJ2-2; TRBD1 matches at 12 bases. CDR3 length equals 14 residues. From germline, CDR1 is LNHNV and CDR2 YYDKDF (reference sequence). The trim removed 5 bases at V and 8 bases at J, leaving 3 bases unmatched. CDR3 protein: CATSRDRGPGELFF. The CDR3 DNA reads TGTGCCACCAGCCGGGACAGGGGGCCAGGGGAGCTGTTTTTT.

The chain uses TRBV29-1 and TRBJ2-4; D perhaps matches TRBD2 (6 bases). This CDR3 is 13 amino acids long. Germline values: CDR1 SQVTM, CDR2 ANQGSEA. V was trimmed by 0 bases and J by 8 bases, leaving 11 bases between them. The CDR3 is CSVEDLRRDIQYF. The CDR3 DNA reads TGCAGCGTTGAAGATCTTCGGAGGGACATTCAGTACTTC.

This clone occurred a few times. V usage is TRBV4-3 and J usage is TRBJ2-3; unclear D gene. Germline CDR1 LGHNA, CDR2 YSLEER. Deletions cut 0 bases from V and 2 bases from J, with 12 bases between. This CDR3 has 16 amino acids. The CDR3 sequence: CASSQDKSPLTDTQYF. The CDR3 region has the DNA TGCGCCAGCAGCCAAGATAAGTCGCCCCTCACAGATACGCAGTATTTT.

This clone was observed a handful of times. The chain is built from TRBV28 and TRBJ2-4; D call uncertain. The CDR3 extends over 17 amino acids. V shed 6 bases and J shed 0 bases, with 18 bases lying between them. Germline loops: CDR1 MDHEN, CDR2 SYDVKM. CDR3 sequence (DNA): TGTGCCAGCAGCTCCCCCCGGCCCCTGATAGCCAAAAACATTCAGTACTTC. Translation gives CASSSPRPLIAKNIQYF.

The chain carries TRBV7-8 and TRBJ2-7, with D perhaps assigned TRBD1 or TRBD2 (6 bases each). Germline-derived CDR1 and CDR2 are SGHVS and FQNEAQ. The CDR3 extends over 14 amino acids. V was clipped by 6 bases and J by 3 bases, with 15 bases between them. The CDR3 bases are TGTGCCAGCAGGTTTGGAGGGGACAACTACGAGCAGTACTTC. Protein product: CASRFGGDNYEQYF.

CDR3 in DNA: TGTGCCAGTAGTATATTCAGGAGAGAATCCTACAATGAGCAGTTCTTC. It yields the protein CASSIFRRESYNEQFF. J is TRBJ2-1 and V is TRBV19; D gene unclear. Germline CDR1 and CDR2: LNHDA and SQIVND (reference sequence). The CDR3 totals 16 residues. V was trimmed by 2 bases and J by 1 base, leaving 12 bases between them. Full variable domain (rest looked up from reference TRBV19 and TRBJ2-1): DGGITQSPKYLFRKEGQNVTLSCEQNLNHDAMYWYRQDPGQGLRLIYYSQIVNDFQKGDIAEGYSVSREKKESFPLTVTSAQKNPTAFYLCASSIFRRESYNEQFFGPGTRLTVL.

The chain links TRBV7-9 to TRBJ2-6; 8 nucleotides line up with TRBD1. Per the germline V gene, CDR1 is SEHNR and CDR2 is FQNEAQ (reference sequence). Germline trimming cut 6 bases from V and 0 bases from J; bases unmatched to any gene: 7. CDR3 length: 17 residues. CDR3 in amino acids: CASSSRTGRSGANVLTF. Written as DNA, the CDR3 is TGTGCCAGCAGTTCTCGGACAGGGCGCTCTGGGGCCAACGTCCTGACTTTC.

V and J are TRBV30 and TRBJ1-1, with TRBD1 as a possible D gene (5 bases). The CDR3 runs 12 residues. V lost 4 bases and J lost 8, with 14 bases in between. CDR1 and CDR2 (germline): GTSNPN, SVGIG (reference sequence). Here the CDR3 reads CAWNFGRQEAFF. The CDR3 DNA is TGTGCCTGGAATTTTGGTAGACAGGAAGCTTTCTTT. Filled out from reference TRBV30 and TRBJ1-1, the complete variable domain reads SQTIHQWPATLVQPVGSPLSLECTVEGTSNPNLYWYRQAAGRGLQLLFYSVGIGQISSEVPQNLSASRPQDRQFILSSKKLLLSDSGFYLCAWNFGRQEAFFGQGTRLTVV.

The rearrangement uses TRBV18 and TRBJ2-3; D perhaps matches TRBD2 (5 bases). Germline CDR1 reads KGHSH; CDR2 reads LQKENI. Trimming shortened V by 3 bases and J by 8 bases, and 9 bases separated the two germline ends. There are 12 residues in the CDR3. The CDR3 coding sequence is TGTGCCAGCTCACCCCAACGGGGTACGCAGTATTTT. Amino acids: CASSPQRGTQYF. Full variable domain (rest looked up from reference TRBV18 and TRBJ2-3): NAGVMQNPRHLVRRRGQEARLRCSPMKGHSHVYWYRQLPEEGLKFMVYLQKENIIDESGMPKERFSAEFPKEGPSILRIQQVVRGDSAAYFCASSPQRGTQYFGPGTRLTVL.

The gene calls are TRBV6-1 and TRBJ1-2, with 9 bases aligning to TRBD1. From germline, CDR1 is MNHNS and CDR2 SASEGT. J lost 6 bases, V lost 4 bases, and 6 bases had no gene match. The CDR3 consists of 14 residues. CDR3 in DNA: TGTGCCAGCAGTGCGGACAGGGGAGGACATGGCTACACCTTC. It encodes CASSADRGGHGYTF.

This clone was found a few times. The V and J genes are TRBV7-2 and TRBJ2-5; 12 bases match TRBD2. Trimming cost V 6 bases and J 4 bases; bases outside gene matches: 9. The CDR3 runs to 16 residues. CDR1 is SGHTA and CDR2 is FQGNSA in the germline V gene. CDR3 sequence: CASRQTSGGRRETQYF. CDR3 in DNA: TGTGCCAGCAGACAGACTAGCGGGGGAAGGAGAGAGACCCAGTACTTC.